These T cell receptor beta chains were read from a single sample in a study of OX40 agonist ivuxolimab in advanced cancers. Generated by immunoSEQ multiplex PCR, the TCRdb table keeps only in-frame clones and is missing some. The repertoire holds under 70,000 clones, about nine tenths seen once, with just over 2% in the top ten. The specimen comprised CD4+ or CD8+ T cells sorted from blood, sampled in a trial of the OX40 agonist ivuxolimab. The origin of the receptors is an adult with an advanced solid tumor such as melanoma, head and neck, liver or kidney cancer. The CDR3 runs from the conserved cysteine through the conserved F or W. D genes are given only for firm matches. Size is omitted from some rows. Given values are once, few, many or a class for expanded clones.

>NA|12|NA|TRBV6-1|TRBJ2-3
CASSFQVDTQYF
TGTGCCAGCAGTTTCCAGGTGGATACGCAGTATTTT
>NA|15|NA|TRBV28|TRBJ1-3
CASSLGGSSGNTIYF
TGTGCCAGCAGTTTAGGTGGTAGCTCTGGAAACACCATATATTTT
>NA|13|NA|TRBV28|TRBJ1-2
CASSTPSGYGYTF
TGTGCCAGCAGTACGCCCTCGGGCTATGGCTACACCTTC
>NA|19|NA|TRBV11-2|TRBJ1-1
CASSFRFRPPTQFFTEAFF
TGTGCCAGCAGCTTTCGGTTCCGCCCGCCCACACAGTTTTTCACTGAAGCTTTCTTT
>NA|13|TRBD1|TRBV6-5|TRBJ1-1
CASTEGDRAGAFF
TGTGCCAGCACCGAGGGAGACAGGGCGGGGGCTTTCTTT
>NA|13|TRBD1|TRBV7-9|TRBJ1-1
CASSWDSPTEAFF
TGTGCCAGCAGCTGGGACAGTCCCACTGAAGCTTTCTTT
>once|16|NA|TRBV19|TRBJ1-4
CASSRGTAATNEKLFF
TGTGCCAGTAGTAGGGGAACAGCTGCAACTAATGAAAAACTGTTTTTT
>NA|18|TRBD2|TRBV27|TRBJ2-1
CASSLTLPPSGNANEQFF
TGTGCCAGCAGTCTAACCCTGCCTCCTAGCGGGAACGCCAATGAGCAGTTCTTC
>NA|16|TRBD1|TRBV4-3|TRBJ2-2
CASSQGQGISSGELFF
TGCGCCAGCAGTCAAGGACAGGGTATAAGTTCCGGGGAGCTGTTTTTT
>NA|15|TRBD1|TRBV19|TRBJ2-1
CASSIATGLPGEQFF
TGTGCCAGTAGTATTGCGACAGGGCTGCCGGGTGAGCAGTTCTTC
>NA|14|NA|TRBV7-2|TRBJ2-1
CASSPITALGEQFF
TGTGCCAGCAGCCCCATTACGGCTCTCGGGGAGCAGTTCTTC
>NA|13|NA|TRBV27|TRBJ2-1
CASSRQYGNEQFF
TGTGCCAGCTCTCGGCAATACGGCAATGAGCAGTTCTTC
>NA|14|NA|TRBV9|TRBJ1-2
CASNRGQSNYGYTF
TGTGCCAGCAACCGGGGCCAAAGCAACTATGGCTACACCTTC
>few|16|NA|TRBV4-3|TRBJ1-5
CASSPRSTGATQPQHF
TGCGCCAGCAGCCCTCGAAGTACGGGGGCTACTCAGCCCCAGCATTTT
>once|14|NA|TRBV28|TRBJ2-1
CASSLGGKNNEQFF
TGTGCCAGCAGTTTAGGGGGCAAGAACAATGAGCAGTTCTTC
>NA|16|TRBD2|TRBV5-1|TRBJ2-2
CASSSLAGGPTGELFF
TGCGCCAGCAGCTCCCTAGCGGGAGGGCCCACCGGGGAGCTGTTTTTT
>NA|19|TRBD2|TRBV9|TRBJ2-5
CASSVLGLAGGYDRETQYF
TGTGCCAGCAGCGTCCTAGGACTAGCGGGAGGATATGATCGAGAGACCCAGTACTTC
>NA|12|NA|TRBV19|TRBJ1-2
CASSAANYGYTF
TGTGCCAGTAGCGCTGCTAACTATGGCTACACCTTC
>NA|15|NA|TRBV28|TRBJ2-1
CASSFYGRLGNEQFF
TGTGCCAGCAGTTTCTACGGCAGGCTGGGCAATGAGCAGTTCTTC
>once|17|TRBD1|TRBV27|TRBJ1-2
CASSFFDRGLSSRGYTF
TGTGCCAGCAGTTTTTTTGACAGGGGGCTTAGTTCTCGCGGCTACACCTTC
>NA|12|NA|TRBV28|TRBJ1-1
CASTKRGTEAFF
TGTGCCAGCACAAAGCGGGGGACTGAAGCTTTCTTT
>NA|13|NA|TRBV27|TRBJ1-1
CASSLGPGTEAFF
TGTGCCAGCAGTTTAGGGCCGGGCACTGAAGCTTTCTTT
>NA|14|NA|TRBV6-1|TRBJ2-7
CASSDPWTFYEQYF
TGTGCCAGCAGTGACCCATGGACGTTCTACGAGCAGTACTTC
>NA|15|TRBD1|TRBV25-1|TRBJ2-4
CASGEGGTGGNIQYF
TGTGCCAGCGGGGAGGGAGGGACAGGGGGTAACATTCAGTACTTC
>NA|13|NA|TRBV10-2|TRBJ1-3
CASSGNSGNTIYF
TGCGCCAGCAGCGGGAACTCTGGAAACACCATATATTTT
>NA|14|NA|TRBV2|TRBJ1-1
CARSSGQPNTEAFF
TGTGCCAGATCATCGGGGCAGCCGAACACTGAAGCTTTCTTT
>once|16|TRBD1|TRBV2|TRBJ1-2
CATKSDRGLQNYGYTF
TGTGCCACTAAGTCGGACAGGGGTCTTCAGAACTATGGCTACACCTTC
>NA|18|NA|TRBV25-1|TRBJ1-5
CASSESRGTADSNQPQHF
TGTGCCAGCAGTGAATCAAGGGGCACAGCTGATAGCAATCAGCCCCAGCATTTT
>few|13|NA|TRBV18|TRBJ1-1
CASSPLADTEAFF
TGTGCCAGCTCACCCCTCGCGGACACTGAAGCTTTCTTT
>NA|14|NA|TRBV9|TRBJ2-4
CASSTLDPGNIQYF
TGTGCCAGCAGCACACTTGATCCTGGGAACATTCAGTACTTC
>NA|15|NA|TRBV4-3|TRBJ1-1
CASSQDFGDHTEAFF
TGCGCCAGCAGCCAAGATTTCGGGGACCACACTGAAGCTTTCTTT
>once|17|TRBD1|TRBV5-1|TRBJ1-4
CASSLNRDRLTNEKLFF
TGCGCCAGCAGCTTAAACCGGGACAGGTTAACTAATGAAAAACTGTTTTTT
>NA|13|TRBD1|TRBV10-2|TRBJ1-2
CASKSDRVGGYTF
TGCGCCAGCAAATCGGACAGGGTCGGAGGCTACACCTTC
>NA|17|TRBD1|TRBV7-2|TRBJ2-2
CASSLFAGGMNTGELFF
TGTGCCAGCAGCTTATTTGCAGGGGGCATGAACACCGGGGAGCTGTTTTTT
>NA|15|TRBD1|TRBV7-6|TRBJ2-3
CASSLAAGGPDTQYF
TGTGCCAGCAGCTTAGCGGCAGGGGGCCCAGATACGCAGTATTTT
>NA|15|TRBD1|TRBV15|TRBJ1-5
CATSSDLTGVQPQHF
TGTGCCACCAGCAGCGATCTGACAGGGGTCCAGCCCCAGCATTTT
>once|13|NA|TRBV11-3|TRBJ2-5
CASSLSLETSQYF
TGTGCCAGCAGCTTATCCCTTGAGACTAGTCAGTACTTC
>NA|12|NA|TRBV5-1|TRBJ2-5
CASSLEKETQYF
TGCGCCAGCAGCTTGGAAAAAGAGACCCAGTACTTC
>NA|14|NA|TRBV10-3|TRBJ2-3
CAISEGSDTDTQYF
TGTGCCATCAGTGAAGGGTCAGACACAGATACGCAGTATTTT
>NA|12|NA|TRBV7-2|TRBJ2-1
CASSSHRDEQFF
TGTGCCAGCAGCTCCCACAGAGATGAGCAGTTCTTC
>NA|16|NA|TRBV11-3|TRBJ2-3
CASSFTGIGDTDTQYF
TGTGCCAGCAGCTTTACCGGGATCGGGGACACAGATACGCAGTATTTT
>NA|18|TRBD2|TRBV7-2|TRBJ2-1
CASSLGASGRGAYNEQFF
TGTGCCAGCAGCTTAGGGGCTAGCGGGAGGGGGGCCTACAATGAGCAGTTCTTC
>NA|15|NA|TRBV28|TRBJ2-7
CASRTTVPGRDEQYF
TGTGCCAGCAGGACTACCGTACCCGGCAGGGACGAGCAGTACTTC